A selection of T cell receptor beta chains follows, all from one sample in a study of identical twins. MiXCR was run by TCRdb on the 5' RACE reads, yielding one entry per CDR3 protein. The table shows roughly 630,000 distinct CDR3 sequences, with just over 7% occurring only once. The same data also contributed to another study, on yellow fever vaccine responses in identical twins.

The material sequenced was PBMCs. The receptor source for this set is a young woman in good health. Both conserved end residues are part of each CDR3. D genes are given only for firm matches. Part of the rows lack a size; the others show once, few, many or a class for expanded clones.

TRBD2,many,TRBV11-1,TRBJ2-4,TGTGCCAGCAGCCAAGGACTAGCGGGAGCCAACATTCAGTACTTC,CASSQGLAGANIQYF
.,few,TRBV4-1,TRBJ2-7,TGCGCCAGCAGCCAAGATATTACCGAGGACGAGCAGTACTTC,CASSQDITEDEQYF
.,.,TRBV20-1,TRBJ1-5,TGCAGTGCGTCCGGTGAGGGCCTTCAGCCCCAGCATTTT,CSASGEGLQPQHF
.,.,TRBV6-1,TRBJ2-5,TGTGCCAGCAGACCCCTTCAGGGACTTCAAGAGACCCAGTACTTC,CASRPLQGLQETQYF
.,few,TRBV12-3/TRBV12-4,TRBJ2-4,TGTGCCAGCAGTTTCAGGGACCTGCTAGCCAAAAACATTCAGTACTTC,CASSFRDLLAKNIQYF
TRBD1,many,TRBV3-1,TRBJ2-5,TGTGCCAGCAGCCAAGATGGGACAGGGAAGAGAGAGACCCAGTACTTC,CASSQDGTGKRETQYF
TRBD2,.,TRBV2,TRBJ2-1,TGTGCCAGCAGGAAAACTAGCGGGGGACTCTACAATGAGCAGTTCTTC,CASRKTSGGLYNEQFF
.,many,TRBV4-1,TRBJ1-2,TGCGCCAGCAGCCAAGAAAGGGCGTCTAGCTATGGCTACACCTTC,CASSQERASSYGYTF
.,many,TRBV5-1,TRBJ2-3,TGCGCCAGCAGCTTGGAGGGCCTGAGGGGAGATACGCAGTATTTT,CASSLEGLRGDTQYF
TRBD2,.,TRBV6-5,TRBJ2-1,TGTGCCAGCAGTTACAAACGCGGCGGGAGGAGCTCCTACAATGACCAGTTCTTC,CASSYKRGGRSSYNDQFF
.,many,TRBV12-3/TRBV12-4,TRBJ1-1,TGTGCCAGCAGTTTGGATGTTTATGAAGCTTTCTTT,CASSLDVYEAFF
.,many,TRBV10-3,TRBJ2-5,TGTGCCATCAGTCCCAGTGGCCAAGAGACCCAGTACTTC,CAISPSGQETQYF
.,few,TRBV20-1,TRBJ1-5,TGCAGTGCTAGAGAGGTTTTTGGGGGCCAGCCCCAGCATTTT,CSAREVFGGQPQHF
TRBD1,.,TRBV20-1,TRBJ1-2,TGCAGTGCTAGTCGGACAGGGGGCGTATATGGCTACACCTTC,CSASRTGGVYGYTF
TRBD2,many,TRBV12-3/TRBV12-4,TRBJ2-1,TGTGCCAGCAGTCCCCTGGGACTAGCGGCTTACAATGAGCAGTTCTTC,CASSPLGLAAYNEQFF
.,many,TRBV4-1,TRBJ1-1,TGCGCCAGCAGCCAAGGGGGTGGTGAAGCTTTCTTT,CASSQGGGEAFF
TRBD1,few,TRBV12-3/TRBV12-4,TRBJ1-1,TGTGCCAGCACCGCCGGGACAGGGGCTATGAACACTGAAGCTTTCTTT,CASTAGTGAMNTEAFF
.,many,TRBV7-8,TRBJ2-5,TGTGCCAGCGATCAGGGAGAGACCCAGTACTTC,CASDQGETQYF
TRBD1,many,TRBV6-5,TRBJ2-7,TGTGCCAGCAGTTACAGGGACAGGGCATTTGAAGAGTACTTC,CASSYRDRAFEEYF
.,many,TRBV5-1,TRBJ2-1,TGCGCCAGCTTACGCGGGGACAGCTCCTACAATGAGCAGTTCTTC,CASLRGDSSYNEQFF
TRBD1,many,TRBV12-3/TRBV12-4,TRBJ2-3,TGTGCCAGCAGTGGGCAGGGGGCTCTCGGCACAGATACGCAGTATTTT,CASSGQGALGTDTQYF
.,few,TRBV7-9,TRBJ2-3,TGTGCCAGCAGCTTAGAGCGCGTACCCACTGGCACAGATACGCAGTATTTT,CASSLERVPTGTDTQYF
.,many,TRBV20-1,TRBJ2-1,TGCAGTGCTAGAGCCCCCAACGCACTCTACAATGAGCAGTTCTTC,CSARAPNALYNEQFF
TRBD2,few,TRBV3-1,TRBJ2-7,TGTGCCAGCAGCCAGCTACTAGCGGGAGGAGAAGAGCAGTACTTC,CASSQLLAGGEEQYF
.,.,TRBV5-1,TRBJ2-1,TGCGCCAGCAGCTCAACCGGGTCGGTATACAATGAGCAGTTCTTC,CASSSTGSVYNEQFF
.,few,TRBV28,TRBJ2-3,TGTGCCAGCAGTTTCGGGTCAGGTTCAGATACGCAGTATTTT,CASSFGSGSDTQYF
.,.,TRBV7-6,TRBJ2-1,TGTGCCAGCAGCTCTCGGGACGGAACCTACAATGAGCAGTTCTTC,CASSSRDGTYNEQFF
TRBD2,many,TRBV11-1,TRBJ2-7,TGTGCCAGCAGCCCAACTATGGGGCTAGCGGGAGGACTAAGCTCCTACGAGCAGTACTTC,CASSPTMGLAGGLSSYEQYF
.,many,TRBV29-1,TRBJ1-4,TGCAGCGTTGGGGCAGCAGCGACTGAAAAACTGTTTTTT,CSVGAAATEKLFF
TRBD1,few,TRBV5-1,TRBJ2-1,TGCGCCAGCAGCTTGGCAGGGGGCCGCACTTACAATGAGCAGTTCTTC,CASSLAGGRTYNEQFF
.,.,TRBV28,TRBJ2-1,TGTGCCAGCAGTTTACCCTACTCCGTTGATGAGCAGTTCTTC,CASSLPYSVDEQFF
TRBD2,few,TRBV4-1,TRBJ2-7,TGCGCCAGCAGCCTTACTAGCGGGCTCTACGAGCAGTACTTC,CASSLTSGLYEQYF
.,many,TRBV12-3/TRBV12-4,TRBJ1-5,TGTGCCAGCAGTTTAGCGCCCGGGGGGGGTAGCAATCAGCCCCAGCATTTT,CASSLAPGGGSNQPQHF
TRBD1,few,TRBV7-4,TRBJ2-1,TGTGCCAGCAGAAAAAAAGGACAGGGTTTCGAAAATGAGCAGTTCTTC,CASRKKGQGFENEQFF
.,few,TRBV5-6,TRBJ2-5,TGTGCCAGCAGCAACACAGGGCTGAGGGAGACCCAGTACTTC,CASSNTGLRETQYF